This TCR beta chain appears in the sequencing data of a study of shared clonotypes between healthy human individuals. Study-level information: The study used three CD4 naive, three CD4 memory, two CD8 naive and one CD8 memory plate per donor. Findings and caveats of the study: An anticipated effect of sequencing depth on clonotype sharing among donors was recognized.

Comment on this clone: Its target is unknown.

The V end was cut by 3 bases, the J end by 0 bases, with 24 bases between. CDR1 SQVTM and CDR2 ANQGSEA come from the germline V gene. This CDR3 is built from 19 residues. The authors ran the assay at deep level. For every subset, genomic DNA was evenly distributed across several immunoSEQ plates. Sequencing used immunoSEQ multiplex PCR; TCRdb keeps in-frame clones, though not all of them. This repertoire shows about 1 million clones, approximately 68% found once; its top ten account for approximately 1.5%. Sequencing was performed on memory CD4+ T cells sorted from blood. Subset described: CD45RA-negative fraction. This chain uses TRBV29-1 with TRBJ1-5, with D possibly matching TRBD1 (6 bases). The TCR was taken from a man between 18 and 29 years old in good health. The CDR3 sequence is CSVEAGAGLSPYSNQPQHF. Here the CDR3 DNA reads TGCAGCGTTGAGGCGGGGGCCGGTCTAAGCCCGTATAGCAATCAGCCCCAGCATTTT.